The clone carrying this T cell receptor beta chain was counted a few times. Its antigen remains unidentified. The data are from a study of vaccination and CD4 T cells after COVID-19. Turning to the study itself: Stimuli were overlapping spike peptide pools of SARS-CoV-2 and three common cold coronaviruses (HCoV-NL63, HCoV-OC43, HCoV-229E).

The CDR3 is 17 residues long. Looked up from germline, CDR1 is SGHAT and CDR2 is FQDESV (reference sequence). V was trimmed by 2 bases and J by 0 bases, leaving 17 bases between them. The Oncomine TCR Beta short-read assay sequenced DNA from cultured CD4+ T cells. In this case, cultured CD4+ T cells provided the extracted genomic DNA. TCRdb independently ran MiXCR on the PCR reads; one entry per CDR3 protein. The table includes 15,000 to 20,000 distinct CDR3 sequences, approximately 28% detected once. Treatment specified: roughly 10-day PBMC culture with coronavirus spike peptide pools or control peptides (ViraFEST assay). Whole-study results and caveats: SARS-CoV-2-reactive clonotypes rose nonsignificantly, with the median going from roughly 19 to 38. For convalescent patients, a median about 86% of reactive clones surfaced exclusively after vaccination.

The TCR originated in a human donor with COVID-19. V is TRBV11-1 and J is TRBJ2-7, with TRBD1 as a possible D gene (6 bases). Sequencing input: cultured CD4+ T cells from blood. This chain's CDR3 is CASSLPLQGLNSYEQYF. CDR3 nucleotide sequence: TGTGCCAGCAGCTTACCCTTACAGGGCTTAAACTCCTACGAGCAGTACTTC.